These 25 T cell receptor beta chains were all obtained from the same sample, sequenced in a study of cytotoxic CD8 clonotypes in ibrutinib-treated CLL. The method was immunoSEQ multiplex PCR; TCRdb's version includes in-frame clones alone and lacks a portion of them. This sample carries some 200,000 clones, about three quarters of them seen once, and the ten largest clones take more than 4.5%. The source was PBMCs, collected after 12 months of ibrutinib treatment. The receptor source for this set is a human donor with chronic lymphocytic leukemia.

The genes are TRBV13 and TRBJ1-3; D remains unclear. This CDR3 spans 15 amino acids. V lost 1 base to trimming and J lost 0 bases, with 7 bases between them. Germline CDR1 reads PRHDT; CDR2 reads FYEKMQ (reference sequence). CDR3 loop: CASSLDRVSGNTIYF. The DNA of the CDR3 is TGTGCCAGCAGCTTAGACAGAGTCTCTGGAAACACCATATATTTT.

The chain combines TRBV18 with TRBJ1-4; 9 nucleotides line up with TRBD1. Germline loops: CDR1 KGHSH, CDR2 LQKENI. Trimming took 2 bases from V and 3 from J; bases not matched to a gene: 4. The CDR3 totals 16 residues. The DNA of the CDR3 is TGTGCCAGCTCACCAGGGACAGGGCATGCTAATGAAAAACTGTTTTTT. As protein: CASSPGTGHANEKLFF.

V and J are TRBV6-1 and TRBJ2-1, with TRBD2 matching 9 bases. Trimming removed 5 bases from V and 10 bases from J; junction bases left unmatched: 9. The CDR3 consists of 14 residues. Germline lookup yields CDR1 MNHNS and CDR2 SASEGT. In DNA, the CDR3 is TGTGCCAGCAGTCTCCTAGCGGGGAGCATGGAGCAGTTCTTC. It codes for CASSLLAGSMEQFF.

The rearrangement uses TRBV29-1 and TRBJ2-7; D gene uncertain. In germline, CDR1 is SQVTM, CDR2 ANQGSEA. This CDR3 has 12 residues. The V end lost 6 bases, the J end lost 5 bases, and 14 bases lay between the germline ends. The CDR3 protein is CSVRASAHEQYF. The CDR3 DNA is TGCAGCGTAAGGGCCTCTGCACACGAGCAGTACTTC.

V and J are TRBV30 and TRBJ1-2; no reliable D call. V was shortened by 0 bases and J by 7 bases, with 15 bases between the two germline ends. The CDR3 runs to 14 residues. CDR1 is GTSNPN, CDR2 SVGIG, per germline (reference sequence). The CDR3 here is CAWSVHARLAGYTF. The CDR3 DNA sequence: TGTGCCTGGAGTGTACACGCGCGCCTAGCTGGCTACACCTTC.

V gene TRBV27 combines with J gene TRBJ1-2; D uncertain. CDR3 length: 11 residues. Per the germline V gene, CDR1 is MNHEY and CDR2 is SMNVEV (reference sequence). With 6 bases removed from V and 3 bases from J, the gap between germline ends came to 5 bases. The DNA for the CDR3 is TGTGCCAGCAGGGGCCACTATGGCTACACCTTC. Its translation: CASRGHYGYTF.

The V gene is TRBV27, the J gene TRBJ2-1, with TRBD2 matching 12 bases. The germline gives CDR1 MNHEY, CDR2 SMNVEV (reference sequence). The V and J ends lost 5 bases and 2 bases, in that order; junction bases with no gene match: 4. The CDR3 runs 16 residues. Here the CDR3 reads CASSRLAGAPYNEQFF. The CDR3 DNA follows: TGTGCCAGCAGTCGACTAGCGGGGGCCCCCTACAATGAGCAGTTCTTC.

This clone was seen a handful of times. CDR3 in amino acids: CASSRLDTSTDTQYF. CDR3 DNA: TGTGCCAGCAGCCGTTTGGACACAAGCACAGATACGCAGTATTTT. This chain uses TRBV9 with TRBJ2-3; weak D call: TRBD1 (5 bases). Trimming took 4 bases from V and 0 from J, leaving 12 bases between them. There are 15 residues in the CDR3. Looked up from germline, CDR1 is SGDLS and CDR2 is YYNGEE.

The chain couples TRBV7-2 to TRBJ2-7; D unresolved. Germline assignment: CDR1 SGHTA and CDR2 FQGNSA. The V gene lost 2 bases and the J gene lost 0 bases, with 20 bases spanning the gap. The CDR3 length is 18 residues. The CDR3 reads CASSLKRGSPTVSYEQYF. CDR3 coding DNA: TGTGCCAGCAGCTTAAAGAGAGGTAGTCCCACAGTCTCCTACGAGCAGTACTTC.

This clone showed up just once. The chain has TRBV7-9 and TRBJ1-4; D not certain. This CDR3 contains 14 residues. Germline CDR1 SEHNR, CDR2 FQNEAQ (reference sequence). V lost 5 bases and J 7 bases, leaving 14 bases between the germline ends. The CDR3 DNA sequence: TGTGCCAGCAGCCCCCGGGTCGGGAGTGAAAAACTGTTTTTT. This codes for CASSPRVGSEKLFF.

CDR3 nucleotides: TGTGCCAGCAGTACCGGGGACGGGGTGAATTCACCCCTCCACTTT. It yields the protein CASSTGDGVNSPLHF. The chain employs TRBV6-1 and TRBJ1-6; weak D call: TRBD1 (5 bases). Trimming took off 5 bases at V and 7 bases at J, with 15 bases between the two ends. The V gene's germline CDR1 is MNHNS and CDR2 SASEGT. This CDR3 region has 15 residues.

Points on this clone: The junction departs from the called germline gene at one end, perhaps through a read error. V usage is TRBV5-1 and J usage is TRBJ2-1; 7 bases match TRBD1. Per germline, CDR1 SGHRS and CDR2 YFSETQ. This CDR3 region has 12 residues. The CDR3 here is CASSYDRAHPLF. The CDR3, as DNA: TGCGCCAGCAGCTACGACAGGGCCCACCCCCTCTTC. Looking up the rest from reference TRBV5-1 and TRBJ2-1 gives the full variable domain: KAGVTQTPRYLIKTRGQQVTLSCSPISGHRSVSWYQQTPGQGLQFLFEYFSETQRNKGNFPGRFSGRQFSNSRSEMNVSTLELGDSALYLCASSYDRAHPLFGPGTRLTVL.

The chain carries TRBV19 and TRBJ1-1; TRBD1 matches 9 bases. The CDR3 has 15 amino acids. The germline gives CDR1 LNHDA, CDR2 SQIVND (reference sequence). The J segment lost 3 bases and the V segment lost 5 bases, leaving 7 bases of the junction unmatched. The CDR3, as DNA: TGTGCCAGTAGTGCGATACAGGGGGCCGACACTGAAGCTTTCTTT. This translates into CASSAIQGADTEAFF.

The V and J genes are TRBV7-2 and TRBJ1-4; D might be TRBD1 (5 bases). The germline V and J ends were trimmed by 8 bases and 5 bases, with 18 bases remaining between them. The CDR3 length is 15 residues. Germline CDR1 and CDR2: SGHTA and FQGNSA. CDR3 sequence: CASGGTATINEKLFF. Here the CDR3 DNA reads TGTGCCAGCGGGGGGACGGCCACGATCAATGAAAAACTGTTTTTT.

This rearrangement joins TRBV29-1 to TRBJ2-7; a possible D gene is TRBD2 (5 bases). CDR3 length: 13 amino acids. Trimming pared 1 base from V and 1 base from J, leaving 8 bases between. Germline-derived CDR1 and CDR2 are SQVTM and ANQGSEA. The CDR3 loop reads CSVEGESSYEQYF. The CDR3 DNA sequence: TGCAGCGTTGAAGGGGAGTCATCCTACGAGCAGTACTTC.

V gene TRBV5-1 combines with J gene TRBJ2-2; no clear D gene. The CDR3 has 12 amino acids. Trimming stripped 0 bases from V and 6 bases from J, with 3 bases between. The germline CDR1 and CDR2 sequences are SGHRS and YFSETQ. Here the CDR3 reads CASSLGAGELFF. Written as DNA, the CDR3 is TGCGCCAGCAGCTTGGGGGCCGGGGAGCTGTTTTTT.

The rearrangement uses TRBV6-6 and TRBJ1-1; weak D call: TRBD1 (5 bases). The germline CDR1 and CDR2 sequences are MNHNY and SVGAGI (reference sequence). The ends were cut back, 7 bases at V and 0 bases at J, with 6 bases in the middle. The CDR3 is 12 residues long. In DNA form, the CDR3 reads TGTGCCAGCACGACAGTGAACACTGAAGCTTTCTTT. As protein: CASTTVNTEAFF.

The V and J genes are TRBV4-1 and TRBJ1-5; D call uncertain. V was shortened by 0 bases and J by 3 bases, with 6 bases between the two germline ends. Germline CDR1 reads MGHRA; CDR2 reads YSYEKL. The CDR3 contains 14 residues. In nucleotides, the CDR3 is TGCGCCAGCAGCCAAGATCGGTTCAATCAGCCCCAGCATTTT. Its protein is CASSQDRFNQPQHF.

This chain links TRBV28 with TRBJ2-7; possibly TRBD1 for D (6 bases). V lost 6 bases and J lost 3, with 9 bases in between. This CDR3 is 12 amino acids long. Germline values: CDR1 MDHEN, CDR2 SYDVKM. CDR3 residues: CASRLQGYEQYF. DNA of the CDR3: TGTGCCAGCAGGTTACAGGGCTACGAGCAGTACTTC.

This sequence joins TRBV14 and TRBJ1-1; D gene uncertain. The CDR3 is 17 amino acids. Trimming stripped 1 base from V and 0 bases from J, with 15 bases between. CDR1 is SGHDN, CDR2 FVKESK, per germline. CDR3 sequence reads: CASSQARPTAMNTEAFF. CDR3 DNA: TGTGCCAGCAGCCAAGCTAGGCCCACAGCTATGAACACTGAAGCTTTCTTT.

CDR3 in amino acids: CASVGANYGYTF. In nucleotides, the CDR3 is TGTGCCAGCGTCGGGGCTAACTATGGCTACACCTTC. V is TRBV6-5 and J is TRBJ1-2, with D unclear. Trimming shortened V by 8 bases and J by 0 bases, and 7 bases separated the two germline ends. The germline CDR1 and CDR2 sequences are MNHEY and SVGAGI. CDR3 length equals 12 residues.

The CDR3 spells CASSGRGLAGDTQYF. DNA for the CDR3: TGTGCCAGCAGCGGCAGAGGACTAGCGGGAGATACGCAGTATTTT. This rearrangement joins TRBV9 to TRBJ2-3; TRBD2 agrees at 11 bases. The V segment lost 3 bases and the J segment 5 bases; nucleotides outside the gene matches: 5. CDR1 SGDLS and CDR2 YYNGEE come from the germline V gene. The CDR3 totals 15 residues.

The CDR3 sequence: CASSSQGNYGYTF. In nucleotides, the CDR3 is TGTGCCAGCAGCTCTCAGGGGAACTATGGCTACACCTTC. This rearrangement joins TRBV7-3 to TRBJ1-2, with D possibly matching TRBD1 (6 bases). The CDR3 has 13 residues. Germline V lookup: CDR1 SGHTA, CDR2 FQGTGA. The V and J ends lost 4 bases and 2 bases respectively, with 8 bases between them.

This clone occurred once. CDR3 loop: CASTTRGHEQYF. In DNA, the CDR3 is TGTGCCAGCACAACTAGGGGCCACGAGCAGTACTTC. The rearrangement joins TRBV28 to TRBJ2-7, with D possibly being TRBD1 or TRBD2 (5 bases each). CDR3 length equals 12 residues. Germline V gives CDR1 MDHEN, CDR2 SYDVKM. The V and J ends lost 7 bases and 5 bases respectively, with 12 bases between them.

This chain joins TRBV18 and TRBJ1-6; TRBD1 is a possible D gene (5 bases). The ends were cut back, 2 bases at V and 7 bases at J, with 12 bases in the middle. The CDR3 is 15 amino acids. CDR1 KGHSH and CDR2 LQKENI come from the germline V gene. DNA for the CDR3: TGTGCCAGCTCACCATTTTCGGGGCGCAATTCACCCCTCCACTTT. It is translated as CASSPFSGRNSPLHF.